The present TCR beta chain was sequenced within a study of early T cells in non-severe SARS-CoV-2 infection. Study details: RNA in bulk from unsorted whole blood was sequenced, and chains were unpaired. Study-level results: Matching results from VDJdb favored anti-spike CD8 responses, leaving private and CD4 specificities undetected.

This clonotype was seen repeatedly, ten times or more. The target antigen is unknown. This CDR3 is 20 amino acids long. V was clipped by 3 bases and J by 2 bases; unmatched bases: 11. Unique molecular identifiers were attached to individual cDNA molecules. TCRdb used MiXCR to reprocess the 5' RACE reads, holding one entry per CDR3 protein. This sample has about 50,000 distinct CDR3 sequences, with roughly 10% found just once. Material for sequencing was whole blood. This sequence joins TRBV12-3 or TRBV12-4 and TRBJ2-1, with 15 bases matching TRBD2. The source is an adult who was a healthcare worker with PCR-confirmed SARS-CoV-2 infection or an uninfected control (not recorded which). CDR3 bases: TGTGCCAGCAGTTTTCGTATCGCGGGACTAGCGGGAGGCGCCTACAATGAGCAGTTCTTC. The encoded protein is CASSFRIAGLAGGAYNEQFF.